One sample yielded the 20 T cell receptor beta chains listed below, sequenced in a study of regulatory T cells in long-lasting Graves disease. According to the study, TCR beta libraries were built with iRepertoire HTBI primers and CDR3-region Arm-PCR. TCRdb reanalysed the multiplex PCR reads using MiXCR and keeps one entry per CDR3 protein. The table has about 620,000 distinct CDR3 sequences, roughly 16% seen once. Time point in this sample: newly diagnosed GD, antithyroid drugs for less than 3 months. PBMCs provided the RNA from which the TCR library was made. The same data also went into a second study, on T cells in Graves' hyperthyroidism and ophthalmopathy.

The specimen comprised peripheral blood mononuclear cells (PBMCs), sampled at new diagnosis, from a patient treated with antithyroid drugs. Receptors originate from a woman in her 30s with Graves disease.

The V call is TRBV30, the J call TRBJ2-6; TRBD1 aligns across 10 bases. CDR1 is GTSNPN and CDR2 is SVGIG in the germline V gene (reference sequence). CDR3 length: 16 residues. V dropped 5 bases and J dropped 4; count of bases not matched to a gene: 8. The CDR3 reads CAWHRDRGSGANVLTF. The CDR3 DNA follows: TGTGCCTGGCACCGGGACAGGGGCTCAGGGGCCAACGTCCTGACTTTC. Variable domain in full (rest from reference TRBV30 and TRBJ2-6): SQTIHQWPATLVQPVGSPLSLECTVEGTSNPNLYWYRQAAGRGLQLLFYSVGIGQISSEVPQNLSASRPQDRQFILSSKKLLLSDSGFYLCAWHRDRGSGANVLTFGAGSRLTVL.

Ten or more counts support this clonotype. The chain carries TRBV2 and TRBJ2-3, with 9 bases aligning to TRBD1. The V and J ends lost 7 bases and 5 bases, in that order; junction bases with no gene match: 13. The length of the CDR3 is 16 residues. Germline V gives CDR1 SNHLY, CDR2 FYNNEI. The CDR3 spells CASTSPPGQGRDTQYF. In DNA form, the CDR3 reads TGTGCCAGCACCTCACCACCGGGACAGGGACGAGATACGCAGTATTTT. Full variable domain (missing parts from reference TRBV2 and TRBJ2-3): EPEVTQTPSHQVTQMGQEVILRCVPISNHLYFYWYRQILGQKVEFLVSFYNNEISEKSEIFDDQFSVERPDGSNFTLKIRSTKLEDSAMYFCASTSPPGQGRDTQYFGPGTRLTVL.

This clonotype was detected many times. V is TRBV5-6 and J is TRBJ2-3, with TRBD1 identical over 9 bases. V lost 3 bases and J lost 2; bases outside the gene matches: 4. This CDR3 comprises 15 residues. Looked up from germline, CDR1 is SGHDT and CDR2 is YYEEEE. The CDR3 spells CASSSRTGVTDTQYF. CDR3 sequence (DNA): TGTGCCAGCAGCTCCCGGACAGGGGTCACAGATACGCAGTATTTT.

The V and J genes are TRBV3-1 and TRBJ1-6; weak D call: TRBD1 (5 bases). V lost 5 bases to trimming and J lost 10 bases, with 18 bases between them. Germline CDR1 reads LGHDT; CDR2 reads YNNKEL (reference sequence). This CDR3 spans 15 amino acids. The CDR3 DNA reads TGTGCCAGCAGCGTGGGACTGGGGTTAGGGTCACCCCTCCACTTT. Its protein product is CASSVGLGLGSPLHF.

V and J are TRBV27 and TRBJ2-2; D is uncertain. The CDR3 runs 14 residues. Per the germline V gene, CDR1 is MNHEY and CDR2 is SMNVEV (reference sequence). With 5 bases removed from V and 7 bases from J, the gap between germline ends came to 14 bases. CDR3 protein: CASSPQKGLGELFF. CDR3 DNA sequence: TGTGCCAGCAGTCCCCAGAAAGGGCTCGGGGAGCTGTTTTTT.

The V gene is TRBV18, the J gene TRBJ2-1; 12 nucleotides align to TRBD2. Germline V gene lookup returns CDR1 KGHSH and CDR2 LQKENI. This CDR3 has 15 amino acids. Trimming removed 3 bases from V and 8 bases from J; junction bases left unmatched: 5. CDR3 amino acids: CASSPRTSGNHEQFF. CDR3 sequence (DNA): TGTGCCAGCTCACCTAGGACTAGCGGGAACCATGAGCAGTTCTTC.

This clonotype occurred once. The chain uses TRBV20-1 and TRBJ2-3; a possible D gene is TRBD1 (5 bases). Trimming cost V 1 base and J 0 bases, with 11 bases left between them. The length of the CDR3 is 15 residues. Germline lookup yields CDR1 DFQATT and CDR2 SNEGSKA (reference sequence). CDR3 DNA sequence: TGCAGTGCTAGAGGGGGCGGCTCTAGCACAGATACGCAGTATTTT. This sequence encodes CSARGGGSSTDTQYF.

This clonotype occurred a few times. This rearrangement joins TRBV7-9 to TRBJ2-1, with a possible D match to TRBD2 (5 bases). Trimming took off 6 bases at V and 8 bases at J, with 17 bases between the two ends. The CDR3 totals 14 residues. Germline lookup yields CDR1 SEHNR and CDR2 FQNEAQ (reference sequence). The CDR3 nucleotides are TGTGCCAGCAGAGGAGGACCGTGGGGAGATGAGCAGTTCTTC. This encodes CASRGGPWGDEQFF.

This clonotype was picked up many times. J is TRBJ2-1 and V is TRBV7-2, with 9 bases identical to TRBD2. This CDR3 comprises 12 residues. V lost 1 base and J lost 14; bases outside the gene matches: 3. CDR1 is SGHTA, CDR2 FQGNSA, per germline. CDR3 residues: CASSLDGTSKFF. CDR3 DNA sequence: TGTGCCAGCAGCTTAGACGGGACTAGCAAGTTCTTC.

This clonotype was recorded at least ten times. The V call is TRBV30, the J call TRBJ1-5; no clear D gene. CDR3 size: 13 residues. Germline values: CDR1 GTSNPN, CDR2 SVGIG (reference sequence). V was pared by 3 bases and J by 5 bases, with 11 bases between. The DNA for the CDR3 is TGTGCCTGGAGCCCTCAACCTTATCAGCCCCAGCATTTT. Translating gives CAWSPQPYQPQHF.

In its sample, this clonotype was seen a few times. The genes are TRBV9 and TRBJ2-7; D assignment may be TRBD1 or TRBD2 (5 bases each). Germline V gene data show CDR1 as SGDLS and CDR2 as YYNGEE. V was pared by 3 bases and J by 6 bases, with 13 bases between. The CDR3 covers 13 residues. CDR3 sequence reads: CASSGGSGGEQYF. CDR3 in DNA: TGTGCCAGCAGCGGGGGGTCTGGTGGCGAGCAGTACTTC.

This clonotype came up many times. The chain links TRBV28 to TRBJ2-3; a possible D gene is TRBD2 (6 bases). This CDR3 region has 13 residues. The germline gives CDR1 MDHEN, CDR2 SYDVKM. The CDR3 protein is CAILRDTTDTQYF. DNA of the CDR3: TGTGCTATCTTGCGGGATACCACAGATACGCAGTATTTT.

This clonotype was observed at least ten times. V and J are TRBV7-9 and TRBJ1-1; a weak D match, TRBD1 (5 bases). Trimming shortened V by 7 bases and J by 7 bases, and 16 bases separated the two germline ends. From germline, CDR1 is SEHNR and CDR2 FQNEAQ (reference sequence). The CDR3 has 13 residues. In nucleotides, the CDR3 is TGTGCCAGCAACCTCAATTGGGGCCGTGAAGCTTTCTTT. Encoded protein: CASNLNWGREAFF.

The rearrangement joins TRBV29-1 to TRBJ2-6; D is unclear. The CDR3 totals 14 residues. CDR1 and CDR2 (germline): SQVTM, ANQGSEA. V lost 4 bases and J 0 bases, leaving 7 bases between the germline ends. The CDR3 DNA reads as TGCAGCGTTGTTGAACCCTCTGGGGCCAACGTCCTGACTTTC. As protein: CSVVEPSGANVLTF.

The chain links TRBV29-1 to TRBJ2-7; D is undetermined. The CDR3 loop spans 14 amino acids. The germline V gene encodes CDR1 SQVTM and CDR2 ANQGSEA. Trimming took 7 bases from V and 2 from J, leaving 18 bases between them. CDR3 sequence (DNA): TGCAGCGCCGCCGGAAACAGAAACACCTACGAGCAGTACTTC. Translating it yields CSAAGNRNTYEQYF.

This clonotype appeared many times. J is TRBJ2-3 and V is TRBV12-3 or TRBV12-4, with D perhaps TRBD2 (6 bases). V gave up 4 bases and J gave up 0 bases, with 14 bases separating them. This CDR3 is built from 16 residues. The CDR3: CASSSDLAPSTDTQYF. CDR3 coding DNA: TGTGCCAGCAGTTCCGATCTAGCGCCGAGCACAGATACGCAGTATTTT.

This clonotype was observed a handful of times. V usage is TRBV5-1 and J usage is TRBJ2-5; D call uncertain. The CDR3 contains 14 residues. Between the trimmed V and J ends, which lost 0 bases and 5 bases, there was a span of 11 bases. The germline V gene encodes CDR1 SGHRS and CDR2 YFSETQ. CDR3 in DNA: TGCGCCAGCAGCTTGGAGGGATTTCAGGAGACCCAGTACTTC. It specifies CASSLEGFQETQYF.

The table lists this clonotype with many counts. The chain couples TRBV20-1 to TRBJ1-2, with D tentatively TRBD1 (5 bases). V was trimmed by 3 bases and J by 8 bases, leaving 16 bases between them. Germline assignment: CDR1 DFQATT and CDR2 SNEGSKA (reference sequence). The CDR3 covers 13 residues. Here the CDR3 DNA reads TGCAGTGCTAGTGCGGGGGTAAAGGCGGGCTACACCTTC. It yields the protein CSASAGVKAGYTF.

About this clonotype itself: This sequence may be a read error, since a much larger clone differs from it by one base. V gene TRBV11-1 combines with J gene TRBJ1-6, with TRBD1 matching 8 bases. CDR1 SGHAT and CDR2 FQDESV come from the germline V gene (reference sequence). V lost 7 bases and J lost 6; bases outside the gene matches: 8. CDR3 size: 15 residues. The CDR3 sequence: CASTFGRGLNSPLHF. The CDR3 DNA is TGTGCCAGCACCTTTGGCAGGGGGCTTAATTCACCCCTCCACTTT.

In regard to this clonotype: This may arise from a read error, as a much more abundant clone is one base away. The rearrangement joins TRBV29-1 to TRBJ2-3; D possibly corresponds to TRBD2 (5 bases). The CDR3 totals 13 residues. Germline V gene lookup returns CDR1 SQVTM and CDR2 ANQGSEA. CDR3 sequence: CGVGPPGIDTQYF. As DNA, the CDR3 is TGCGGCGTTGGGCCTCCGGGGATAGATACGCAGTATTTT.